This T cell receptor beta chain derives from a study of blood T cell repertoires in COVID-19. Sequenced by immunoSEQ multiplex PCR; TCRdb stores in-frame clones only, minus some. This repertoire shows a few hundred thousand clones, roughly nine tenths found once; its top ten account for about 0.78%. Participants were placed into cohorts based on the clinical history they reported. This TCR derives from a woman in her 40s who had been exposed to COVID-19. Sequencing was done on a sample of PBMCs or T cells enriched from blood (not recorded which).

Here the CDR3 reads CASSLRQGAGYGYTF. CDR3 sequence (DNA): TGTGCCAGCAGCTTACGACAGGGGGCCGGCTATGGCTACACCTTC. The chain links TRBV5-6 to TRBJ1-2; 10 bases map to TRBD1. CDR3 size: 15 residues. J gave up 4 bases and V 2 bases, and 5 bases lay outside the gene matches. Looked up from germline, CDR1 is SGHDT and CDR2 is YYEEEE.